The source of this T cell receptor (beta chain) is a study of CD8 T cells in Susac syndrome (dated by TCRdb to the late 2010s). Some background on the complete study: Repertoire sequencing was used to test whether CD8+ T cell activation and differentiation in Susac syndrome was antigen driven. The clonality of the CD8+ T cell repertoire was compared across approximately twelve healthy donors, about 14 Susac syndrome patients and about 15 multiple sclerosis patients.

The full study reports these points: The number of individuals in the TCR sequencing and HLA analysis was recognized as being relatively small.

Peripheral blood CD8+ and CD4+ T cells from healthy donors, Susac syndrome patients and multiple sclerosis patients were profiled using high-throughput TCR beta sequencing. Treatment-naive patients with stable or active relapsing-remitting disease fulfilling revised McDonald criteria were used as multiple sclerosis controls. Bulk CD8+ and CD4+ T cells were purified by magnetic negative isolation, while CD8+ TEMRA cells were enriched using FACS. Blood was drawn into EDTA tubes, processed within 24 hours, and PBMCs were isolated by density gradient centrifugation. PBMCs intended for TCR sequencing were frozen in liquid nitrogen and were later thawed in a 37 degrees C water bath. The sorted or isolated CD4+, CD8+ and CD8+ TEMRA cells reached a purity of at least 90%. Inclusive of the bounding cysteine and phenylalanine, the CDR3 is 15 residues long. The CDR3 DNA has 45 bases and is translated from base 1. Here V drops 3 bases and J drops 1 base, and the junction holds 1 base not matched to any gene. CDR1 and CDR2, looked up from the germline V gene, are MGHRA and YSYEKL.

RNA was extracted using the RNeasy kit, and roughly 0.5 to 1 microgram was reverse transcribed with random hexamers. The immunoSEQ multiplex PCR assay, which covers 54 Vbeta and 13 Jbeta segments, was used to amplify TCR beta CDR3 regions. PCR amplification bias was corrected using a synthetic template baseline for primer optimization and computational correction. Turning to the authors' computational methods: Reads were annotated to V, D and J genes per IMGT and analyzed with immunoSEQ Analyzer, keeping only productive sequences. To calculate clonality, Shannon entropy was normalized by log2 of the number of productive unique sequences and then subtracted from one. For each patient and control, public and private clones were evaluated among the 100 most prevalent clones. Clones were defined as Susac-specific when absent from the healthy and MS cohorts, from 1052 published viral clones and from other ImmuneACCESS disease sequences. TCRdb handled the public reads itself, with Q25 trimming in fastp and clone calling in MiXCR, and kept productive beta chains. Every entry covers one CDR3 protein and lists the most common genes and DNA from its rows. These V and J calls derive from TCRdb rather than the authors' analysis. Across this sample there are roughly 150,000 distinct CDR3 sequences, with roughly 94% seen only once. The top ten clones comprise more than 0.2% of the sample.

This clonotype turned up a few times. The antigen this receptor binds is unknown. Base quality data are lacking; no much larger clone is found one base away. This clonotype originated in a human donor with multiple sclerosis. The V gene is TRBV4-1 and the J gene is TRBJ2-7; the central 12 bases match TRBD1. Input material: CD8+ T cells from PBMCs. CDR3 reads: CASSQGQGASYEQYF. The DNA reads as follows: TGCGCCAGCAGCCAGGGACAGGGGGCTTCCTACGAGCAGTACTTC.